This TCR beta chain was identified in a study of Tregs in tolerant kidney transplant recipients. Turning to the study itself: Recipients received nonmyeloablative bone marrow transplants from related graft donors, with transient mixed chimerism. Regarding the study as a whole: In tolerant patients, donor-specific Tregs outgrew total Tregs, suggesting antigen-driven expansion.

Using immunoSEQ multiplex PCR, the repertoire was profiled, and TCRdb retains in-frame clones only, with some absent. Recorded for this sample: about 30,000 clones. CDR3 length: 13 amino acids. Germline V gene data show CDR1 as DFQATT and CDR2 as SNEGSKA (reference sequence). V trimming: 8 bases; J trimming: 1 base; junction bases outside the gene matches: 7. A remark on this clone: The target antigen is unknown. With the read ending 3 residues before the CDR3 end, the germline J gene is used to fill in that end.

The rearrangement links TRBV20-1 to TRBJ1-2; TRBD1 aligns across 7 bases. This specimen was CD8+ T cells from blood, taken before the transplant. The receptor was isolated from a human donor who received a combined kidney and bone marrow transplant. CDR3 loop: CSSGTGDNYGYTF. Partial CDR3 DNA: TGCAGTTCCGGTACAGGGGATAACTATGGC.